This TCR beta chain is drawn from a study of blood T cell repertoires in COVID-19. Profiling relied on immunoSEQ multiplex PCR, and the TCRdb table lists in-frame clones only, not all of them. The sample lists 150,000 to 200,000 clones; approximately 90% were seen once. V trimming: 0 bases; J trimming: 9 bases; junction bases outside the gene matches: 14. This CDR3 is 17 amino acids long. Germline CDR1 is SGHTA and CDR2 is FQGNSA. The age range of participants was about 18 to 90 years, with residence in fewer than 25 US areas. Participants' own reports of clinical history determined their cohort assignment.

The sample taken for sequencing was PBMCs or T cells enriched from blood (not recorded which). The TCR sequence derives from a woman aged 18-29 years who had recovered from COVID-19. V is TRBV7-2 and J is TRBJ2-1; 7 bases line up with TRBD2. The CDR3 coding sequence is TGTGCCAGCAGCTTAGCGCTAGGTGGCGGGAGAAGAGGTGAGCAGTTCTTC. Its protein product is CASSLALGGGRRGEQFF.